What follows are 20 T cell receptor beta chains derived from one specimen sequenced in a study of spatial heterogeneity in lung cancer (dated 2019 in TCRdb). Library method: 5' RACE. Sequenced on a NextSeq 500. TCRdb applied fastp at Q25 and MiXCR to the public reads, then kept only in-frame beta chains. When rows share a CDR3 protein, they turn into one entry using the most common DNA and genes. Across this sample there are roughly 79,000 distinct CDR3 sequences, with 10% to 15% seen only once. The ten largest clones take up about 4.5% of the sample. What the time point label conveys for this sample: sample taken at primary tumor resection. TCR sequencing used whole RNA extracted from tumor and nontumor lung tissue, or from cryopreserved PBMC samples, without cell sorting. This specimen was PBMCs, taken at surgery. The source is a male donor with early-stage non-small cell lung cancer.

This chain connects TRBV20-1 to TRBJ2-3; tentatively, D is TRBD2 (6 bases). V lost 4 bases to trimming and J lost 5 bases, with 13 bases between them. Germline lookup yields CDR1 DFQATT and CDR2 SNEGSKA (reference sequence). This CDR3 comprises 13 residues. CDR3 in DNA: TGCAGTGCTACCTCCGGGGGAGGAGATACGCAGTATTTT. It is translated as CSATSGGGDTQYF.

The gene calls are TRBV6-1 and TRBJ1-2; D is unclear. Per germline, CDR1 MNHNS and CDR2 SASEGT. The length of the CDR3 is 13 residues. Trimming removed 6 bases at V and 2 bases at J, with 10 bases between. CDR3 nucleotides: TGTGCCAGCAGACCCACAGAGAACTATGGCTACACCTTC. This gives the protein CASRPTENYGYTF.

This rearrangement joins TRBV7-2 to TRBJ2-7; D gene unclear. CDR1 and CDR2 (germline): SGHTA, FQGNSA. The CDR3 totals 13 residues. V dropped 8 bases and J dropped 4 bases, with 15 bases sitting between them. The CDR3 coding sequence is TGTGCCAGCGGGTCCGGCGTTGAGTACGAGCAGTACTTC. It yields the protein CASGSGVEYEQYF.

This clonotype has only a few counts. V usage is TRBV14 and J usage is TRBJ1-2, with D perhaps TRBD1 (6 bases). Germline CDR1 SGHDN, CDR2 FVKESK. Trimming took 1 base from V and 3 from J, leaving 18 bases between them. The CDR3 is 17 residues long. The CDR3 is CASSQVGWADSYYGYTF. CDR3 nucleotides: TGTGCCAGCAGCCAAGTCGGATGGGCGGACAGTTACTATGGCTACACCTTC.

This clonotype was seen ten or more times. This sequence joins TRBV7-9 and TRBJ2-3; 13 bases fit TRBD2. The CDR3 has 14 amino acids. CDR1 and CDR2 (germline): SEHNR, FQNEAQ (reference sequence). V shed 8 bases, J shed 2 bases, and the junction held 1 base outside the gene matches. CDR3 region: CASGTSGNTDTQYF. CDR3 nucleotides: TGTGCCAGCGGGACTAGCGGGAACACAGATACGCAGTATTTT.

V is TRBV20-1 and J is TRBJ1-2; the D gene is possibly TRBD1 (6 bases). The CDR3 runs to 12 residues. Germline CDR1 reads DFQATT; CDR2 reads SNEGSKA (reference sequence). Trimming left V 5 bases short and J 10 bases short, with 17 bases between. The CDR3 nucleotides are TGCAGTGCTCCGGGGGGGGGCCCTGACTACACCTTC. It codes for CSAPGGGPDYTF.

This clonotype showed up just a few times. The J gene is TRBJ2-5, the V gene TRBV19; tentatively, D is TRBD1 (5 bases). Germline values: CDR1 LNHDA, CDR2 SQIVND (reference sequence). CDR3 length: 13 residues. Trimming removed 1 base at V and 3 bases at J, with 6 bases between. The CDR3 protein is CASSIGGEETQYF. The CDR3 DNA sequence: TGTGCCAGTAGTATAGGGGGCGAAGAGACCCAGTACTTC.

This chain connects TRBV3-1 to TRBJ2-2; the D is unclear. The CDR3 spans 14 residues. CDR1 LGHDT and CDR2 YNNKEL come from the germline V gene (reference sequence). V was pared by 4 bases and J by 7 bases, with 13 bases between. The CDR3 DNA sequence: TGTGCCAGCAGCCCCTCTAGACCAGGCGGGGAGCTGTTTTTT. It is translated as CASSPSRPGGELFF.

This clonotype was detected many times. The rearrangement joins TRBV5-1 to TRBJ2-2, with D perhaps TRBD1 (5 bases). The CDR3 runs to 13 residues. Germline V gene lookup returns CDR1 SGHRS and CDR2 YFSETQ. V was pared by 6 bases and J by 7 bases, with 13 bases between. The CDR3 sequence is CASTQKGNGELFF. The DNA for the CDR3 is TGCGCCAGCACTCAGAAGGGGAACGGGGAGCTGTTTTTT.

The chain links TRBV9 to TRBJ2-7; D is unclear. V gave up 0 bases and J gave up 7 bases, with 11 bases separating them. Germline V gives CDR1 SGDLS, CDR2 YYNGEE. This CDR3 region has 13 residues. CDR3 sequence reads: CASSVGKVGEQYF. The CDR3 DNA reads as TGTGCCAGCAGCGTAGGAAAAGTAGGGGAGCAGTACTTC.

This clonotype was picked up many times. One end of the junction does not line up with germline, which may come from a read error. V and J are TRBV5-1 and TRBJ2-7; TRBD2 matches 11 bases. CDR3 length: 15 residues. Germline V gives CDR1 SGHRS, CDR2 YFSETQ. This CDR3 is CASSLGLAGTYEQYF. The DNA for the CDR3 is TGTGCCAGCAGCTTAGGACTAGCGGGCACCTACGAGCAGTACTTC.

V and J are TRBV3-1 and TRBJ2-5, with D possibly TRBD1 on 5 matching bases. This CDR3 region has 16 residues. Germline values: CDR1 LGHDT, CDR2 YNNKEL (reference sequence). Between the trimmed V and J ends, which lost 4 bases and 3 bases, there was a span of 18 bases. Here the CDR3 reads CASSPVPGLGKETQYF. CDR3 nucleotides: TGTGCCAGCAGCCCTGTCCCAGGGTTGGGGAAAGAGACCCAGTACTTC.

This clonotype appeared many times. The chain recombines TRBV3-1 with TRBJ2-7; D is unclear. The CDR3 runs to 16 residues. Germline CDR1 is LGHDT and CDR2 is YNNKEL (reference sequence). V was pared by 0 bases and J by 6 bases, with 18 bases between. CDR3 nucleotides: TGTGCCAGCAGCCAAGATTCCGCGGCGCAGCGAAGCGAGCAGTACTTC. Residues: CASSQDSAAQRSEQYF.

This clonotype was seen only a few times. The CDR3 nucleotides are TGTGCCAGCAGTTTAACTAGCGGGATCAATGAGCAGTTCTTC. Protein sequence: CASSLTSGINEQFF. This rearrangement joins TRBV12-3 or TRBV12-4 to TRBJ2-1, with 10 positions matching TRBD2. The CDR3 extends over 14 amino acids. V was pared by 2 bases and J by 6 bases, with 1 base of the junction left unmatched.

The chain joins TRBV5-1 to TRBJ2-7; 8 bases fit TRBD1. J was trimmed by 7 bases and V by 1 base; bases with no gene match: 7. Per germline, CDR1 SGHRS and CDR2 YFSETQ. This CDR3 spans 14 amino acids. The CDR3 loop reads CASSLRQGLREQYF. DNA for the CDR3: TGCGCCAGCAGCTTGAGACAGGGGCTAAGAGAGCAGTACTTC.

The V gene is TRBV20-1, the J gene TRBJ1-1, with D hard to call. The CDR3 totals 13 residues. The V end lost 0 bases, the J end lost 5 bases, and 10 bases lay between the germline ends. Germline V gene sequence: CDR1 DFQATT, CDR2 SNEGSKA (reference sequence). The chain's CDR3 is CSARDRRETEAFF. The CDR3 nucleotides read TGCAGTGCTAGAGATCGAAGGGAAACTGAAGCTTTCTTT.

The gene calls are TRBV6-4 and TRBJ1-2; D gene unclear. Trimming cost V 3 bases and J 8 bases, with 13 bases left between them. CDR1 is MRHNA and CDR2 is SNTAGT in the germline V gene. This CDR3 region has 13 residues. The CDR3: CASSEEEGWGYTF. DNA of the CDR3: TGTGCCAGCAGTGAGGAGGAAGGCTGGGGCTACACCTTC.

In this sample, this clonotype turned up a few times. This rearrangement joins TRBV7-9 to TRBJ1-2; D is undetermined. In germline, CDR1 is SEHNR, CDR2 FQNEAQ (reference sequence). The V end lost 4 bases, the J end lost 2 bases, and 8 bases lay between the germline ends. The CDR3 extends over 13 amino acids. The CDR3 DNA is TGTGCCAGCAGCTCGCCGGTAAACTATGGCTACACCTTC. The encoded protein is CASSSPVNYGYTF.

This clonotype was counted a few times. The chain joins TRBV20-1 to TRBJ1-4; D remains unclear. Trimming pared 4 bases from V and 4 bases from J, leaving 7 bases between. This CDR3 comprises 12 residues. The germline V gene encodes CDR1 DFQATT and CDR2 SNEGSKA (reference sequence). The CDR3 DNA sequence: TGCAGTGCTAAAGAGCTTAATGAAAAACTGTTTTTT. Encoded protein: CSAKELNEKLFF.

This clonotype was observed at least ten times. The rearrangement uses TRBV12-3 or TRBV12-4 and TRBJ2-3, with D perhaps being TRBD1 or TRBD2 (5 bases each). V was trimmed by 2 bases and J by 0 bases, leaving 12 bases between them. The CDR3 consists of 16 residues. The CDR3, as DNA: TGTGCCAGCAGTTTATCTGGGACGCGGAGCACAGATACGCAGTATTTT. It is translated as CASSLSGTRSTDTQYF.